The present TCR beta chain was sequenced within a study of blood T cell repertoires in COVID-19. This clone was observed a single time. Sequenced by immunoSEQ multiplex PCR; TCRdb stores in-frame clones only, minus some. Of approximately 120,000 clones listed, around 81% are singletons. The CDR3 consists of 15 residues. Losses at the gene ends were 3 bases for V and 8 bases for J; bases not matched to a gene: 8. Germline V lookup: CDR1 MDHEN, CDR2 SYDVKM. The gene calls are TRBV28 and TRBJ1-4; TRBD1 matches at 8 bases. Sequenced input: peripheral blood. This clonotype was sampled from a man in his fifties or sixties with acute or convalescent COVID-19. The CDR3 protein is CASSFGGQGEEKLFF. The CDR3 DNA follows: TGTGCCAGCAGTTTTGGTGGACAGGGAGAAGAAAAACTGTTTTTT.